The 30 T cell receptor beta chains reported below all come from one sample, sequenced in a study of blood T cell repertoires in COVID-19. Profiling relied on immunoSEQ multiplex PCR, and the TCRdb table lists in-frame clones only, not all of them. The sample lists about 200,000 clones; around 85% were seen once. Sequencing input: PBMCs or T cells enriched from blood (not recorded which). The receptor source for this set is a middle-aged woman with acute COVID-19.

The chain is built from TRBV9 and TRBJ2-2, with D possibly TRBD2 on 6 matching bases. Trimming left V 0 bases short and J 0 bases short, with 12 bases between. The CDR3 extends over 17 amino acids. Germline CDR1 and CDR2: SGDLS and YYNGEE. In DNA form, the CDR3 reads TGTGCCAGCAGCGTAGCCACGGGACTCGCGAACACCGGGGAGCTGTTTTTT. Residues: CASSVATGLANTGELFF.

This chain links TRBV5-1 with TRBJ1-1, with D maybe TRBD1 (5 bases). The V end was cut by 1 base, the J end by 0 bases, with 7 bases between. Germline loops: CDR1 SGHRS, CDR2 YFSETQ. This CDR3 comprises 14 residues. CDR3 in DNA: TGCGCCAGCAGCTTGCCGGGGGTGAACACTGAAGCTTTCTTT. This encodes CASSLPGVNTEAFF.

The genes are TRBV6-6 and TRBJ2-5, with no clear D. The CDR3 runs to 11 residues. Trimming took off 6 bases at V and 2 bases at J, with 4 bases between the two ends. CDR1 MNHNY and CDR2 SVGAGI come from the germline V gene (reference sequence). CDR3 DNA: TGTGCCAGCAGCTTGCAAGAGACCCAGTACTTC. Encoded protein: CASSLQETQYF.

In this sample, this clone turned up once. This sequence joins TRBV28 and TRBJ2-1; the match to TRBD2 covers 15 bases. This CDR3 is 17 amino acids long. Germline lookup yields CDR1 MDHEN and CDR2 SYDVKM. J lost 5 bases, V lost 4 bases, and 6 bases had no gene match. CDR3 in DNA: TGTGCCAGCAGTTCCCGGACTAGCGGGAGGGCGAACAATGAGCAGTTCTTC. Its protein is CASSSRTSGRANNEQFF.

The chain links TRBV28 to TRBJ2-7; TRBD2 agrees at 7 bases. CDR3 length: 14 amino acids. CDR1 and CDR2 (germline): MDHEN, SYDVKM. Losses at the gene ends were 7 bases for V and 4 bases for J; bases not matched to a gene: 10. The CDR3 sequence: CASKGGLSWYEQYF. The CDR3 DNA is TGTGCCAGCAAGGGAGGGTTATCCTGGTACGAGCAGTACTTC.

The chain recombines TRBV4-2 with TRBJ2-7, with D unclear. The CDR3 has 13 amino acids. Germline values: CDR1 LGHNA, CDR2 YNFKEQ. V gave up 1 base and J gave up 6 bases, with 10 bases separating them. CDR3 residues: CASSQVSGGEQYF. The CDR3 nucleotides read TGTGCCAGCAGCCAAGTCTCGGGTGGCGAGCAGTACTTC.

This clone has only one observation. The V and J genes are TRBV28 and TRBJ2-1, with 8 nucleotides matching TRBD2. The germline CDR1 and CDR2 sequences are MDHEN and SYDVKM. After removal of 3 bases from V and 8 bases from J, the junction contained 9 bases not matched to a gene. This CDR3 contains 15 residues. CDR3 in amino acids: CASSFPGLVVHEQFF. The CDR3 DNA reads TGTGCCAGCAGTTTCCCGGGACTAGTCGTGCATGAGCAGTTCTTC.

V usage is TRBV27 and J usage is TRBJ1-1; tentative D call: TRBD1 (5 bases). The CDR3 covers 15 residues. Trimming removed 5 bases at V and 6 bases at J, with 19 bases between. Germline assignment: CDR1 MNHEY and CDR2 SMNVEV (reference sequence). Here the CDR3 DNA reads TGTGCCAGCAGTCCGCCCGGCAGGGTTCGGGCTGAAGCTTTCTTT. This codes for CASSPPGRVRAEAFF.

The chain has TRBV6-5 and TRBJ1-3, with 7 bases identical to TRBD1. The CDR3 is 14 residues long. V trimming: 8 bases; J trimming: 1 base; junction bases outside the gene matches: 5. CDR1 is MNHEY, CDR2 SVGAGI, per germline. CDR3 residues: CASLHRGSGNTIYF. The CDR3, as DNA: TGTGCCAGCTTGCACAGGGGTTCTGGAAACACCATATATTTT.

This chain uses TRBV3-1 (or the pseudogene TRBV3-2) with TRBJ1-2, with D maybe TRBD1 (5 bases). Germline CDR1 and CDR2: LGHDT and YNNKEL (reference sequence). The CDR3 runs to 15 residues. V was shortened by 0 bases and J by 7 bases, with 15 bases between the two germline ends. The CDR3 sequence: CASSQDSQTGGGYTF. The CDR3 bases are TGTGCCAGCAGCCAAGATTCCCAGACCGGGGGTGGCTACACCTTC.

The chain uses TRBV9 and TRBJ1-1; TRBD1 matches 7 bases. V lost 4 bases and J lost 4; bases outside the gene matches: 7. The CDR3 length is 14 residues. Germline-derived CDR1 and CDR2 are SGDLS and YYNGEE. The CDR3 DNA is TGTGCCAGCAGCCAGAGACAGGGATCCACTGAAGCTTTCTTT. It specifies CASSQRQGSTEAFF.

This clone was seen once. CDR3 residues: CASSLWQKNSPLHF. The CDR3 bases are TGTGCCAGCAGTTTATGGCAGAAAAATTCACCCCTCCACTTT. The gene calls are TRBV27 and TRBJ1-6; D unclear. V was cut by 1 base and J by 7 bases, with 8 bases left in between. Germline V gene lookup returns CDR1 MNHEY and CDR2 SMNVEV (reference sequence). The CDR3 spans 14 residues.

The chain employs TRBV9 and TRBJ2-1; D ambiguous. The germline CDR1 and CDR2 sequences are SGDLS and YYNGEE. V lost 0 bases, J lost 0 bases, and 10 bases lay in between. There are 16 residues in the CDR3. The CDR3 nucleotides are TGTGCCAGCAGCGTAGGTAGCTGGAGCTCCTACAATGAGCAGTTCTTC. This translates into CASSVGSWSSYNEQFF.

A single count supports this clone. V and J are TRBV28 and TRBJ1-6; TRBD1 might be the D (6 bases). The V gene lost 6 bases and the J gene lost 5 bases, with 17 bases spanning the gap. Germline CDR1 and CDR2: MDHEN and SYDVKM. The CDR3 has 16 amino acids. CDR3: CASSPFPGQDNSPLHF. In DNA, the CDR3 is TGTGCCAGCAGCCCTTTCCCGGGACAAGATAATTCACCCCTCCACTTT.

The chain is built from TRBV10-2 and TRBJ2-7; 8 bases are shared with TRBD2. Losses at the gene ends were 9 bases for V and 3 bases for J; bases not matched to a gene: 7. This CDR3 region has 13 residues. Germline V CDR1 and CDR2: WSHSY, SAAADI. The CDR3 loop is CARTGGGIYEQYF. CDR3 coding DNA: TGCGCCAGAACCGGCGGGGGGATCTACGAGCAGTACTTC.

In its sample, this clone was seen a few times. The CDR3 DNA is TGCGCCAGCAGCTTTGGACTAGCGGGGGCCAATGAGCAGTTCTTC. It codes for CASSFGLAGANEQFF. This chain joins TRBV5-1 and TRBJ2-1, with 13 nucleotides matching TRBD2. Germline V gene data show CDR1 as SGHRS and CDR2 as YFSETQ. V shed 2 bases, J shed 6 bases, and the junction held 2 bases outside the gene matches. This CDR3 has 15 residues. Together with reference TRBV5-1 and TRBJ2-1, the CDR3 gives the full variable domain: KAGVTQTPRYLIKTRGQQVTLSCSPISGHRSVSWYQQTPGQGLQFLFEYFSETQRNKGNFPGRFSGRQFSNSRSEMNVSTLELGDSALYLCASSFGLAGANEQFFGPGTRLTVL.

The CDR3 DNA sequence: TGCGCCAGCAGCTTTATTTCGGGACAGGGGTCGTCCGGGGAGCTGTTTTTT. It translates to CASSFISGQGSSGELFF. The chain carries TRBV5-1 and TRBJ2-2; 10 nucleotides match TRBD1. CDR1 is SGHRS, CDR2 YFSETQ, per germline. This CDR3 is built from 17 residues. The V and J ends lost 2 bases and 6 bases, in that order; junction bases with no gene match: 10.

This chain uses TRBV18 with TRBJ1-2; unclear D gene. CDR1 is KGHSH, CDR2 LQKENI, per germline. V lost 0 bases, J lost 4 bases, and 6 bases lay in between. The CDR3 totals 13 residues. The CDR3 nucleotides are TGTGCCAGCTCACCACCCTCGGTCTATGGCTACACCTTC. Amino acid sequence: CASSPPSVYGYTF.

V usage is TRBV18 and J usage is TRBJ2-7; 9 bases align to TRBD1. The CDR3 totals 14 residues. CDR1 is KGHSH, CDR2 LQKENI, per germline. J lost 1 base, V lost 8 bases, and 6 bases had no gene match. The CDR3 DNA sequence: TGTGCCAGCGCCGACGACAGGGGGTCCTACGAGCAGTACTTC. The encoded protein is CASADDRGSYEQYF.

The chain uses TRBV19 and TRBJ1-5; tentatively, D is TRBD1 (5 bases). Trimming stripped 1 base from V and 9 bases from J, with 13 bases between. Germline CDR1 LNHDA, CDR2 SQIVND (reference sequence). The CDR3 extends over 14 amino acids. The CDR3 DNA reads TGTGCCAGTAGTATAGGGCAGGGAAGTAGGCCCCAGCATTTT. Translation gives CASSIGQGSRPQHF.

The sample holds a few counts of this clone. The rearrangement uses TRBV9 and TRBJ1-5, with D uncertain. CDR1 is SGDLS, CDR2 YYNGEE, per germline. This CDR3 region has 14 residues. V was shortened by 0 bases and J by 6 bases, with 10 bases between the two germline ends. The CDR3: CASSVGTEGQPQHF. The CDR3 DNA reads as TGTGCCAGCAGCGTAGGGACGGAGGGTCAGCCCCAGCATTTT. Full variable domain (outside the CDR3, taken from reference TRBV9 and TRBJ1-5): DSGVTQTPKHLITATGQRVTLRCSPRSGDLSVYWYQQSLDQGLQFLIQYYNGEERAKGNILERFSAQQFPDLHSELNLSSLELGDSALYFCASSVGTEGQPQHFGDGTRLSIL.

This rearrangement joins TRBV28 to TRBJ1-5; 7 positions agree with TRBD1. The germline gives CDR1 MDHEN, CDR2 SYDVKM. The length of the CDR3 is 14 residues. V lost 6 bases to trimming and J lost 7 bases; unmatched junction nucleotides: 9. CDR3 sequence: CASSPKTGDQPQHF. The CDR3 DNA is TGTGCCAGCAGCCCAAAAACAGGGGACCAGCCCCAGCATTTT.

The J gene is TRBJ2-7, the V gene TRBV14; 8 bases agree with TRBD1. The V and J ends lost 1 base and 3 bases, in that order; junction bases with no gene match: 5. CDR3 size: 15 residues. Germline V gene lookup returns CDR1 SGHDN and CDR2 FVKESK. CDR3 nucleotides: TGTGCCAGCAGCCAAGGGTGGACAGGGAACTACGAGCAGTACTTC. Translated: CASSQGWTGNYEQYF. Looking up the rest from reference TRBV14 and TRBJ2-7 gives the full variable domain: EAGVTQFPSHSVIEKGQTVTLRCDPISGHDNLYWYRRVMGKEIKFLLHFVKESKQDESGMPNNRFLAERTGGTYSTLKVQPAELEDSGVYFCASSQGWTGNYEQYFGPGTRLTVT.

With respect to this clone: Other DNA variants within this sample encode the same CDR3. J is TRBJ1-5 and V is TRBV30; no firm D call. Germline V CDR1 and CDR2: GTSNPN, SVGIG (reference sequence). The CDR3 is 13 amino acids. V dropped 0 bases and J dropped 2 bases, with 5 bases sitting between them. The CDR3 DNA is TGTGCCTGGAGTGTCCAGGGCAATCAGCCCCAGCATTTT. Protein product: CAWSVQGNQPQHF.

The J gene is TRBJ2-1, the V gene TRBV24-1, with D unclear. Looked up from germline, CDR1 is KGHDR and CDR2 is SFDVKD. This CDR3 spans 12 amino acids. Trimming removed 0 bases at V and 9 bases at J, with 5 bases between. Here the CDR3 DNA reads TGTGCCACCAGTGATTTGTCGGGTGAGCAGTTCTTC. Amino acids: CATSDLSGEQFF.

This chain links TRBV5-1 with TRBJ1-2; 7 positions match TRBD1. The CDR3 covers 13 residues. V lost 8 bases, J lost 4 bases, and 8 bases stayed unmatched. Germline CDR1 SGHRS, CDR2 YFSETQ. The CDR3 sequence: CASTGTVGYGYTF. The DNA for the CDR3 is TGCGCCAGTACCGGGACAGTCGGCTATGGCTACACCTTC.

The J gene is TRBJ2-4, the V gene TRBV18, with D possibly matching TRBD1 (6 bases). CDR1 and CDR2 from the germline V gene are KGHSH and LQKENI. This CDR3 contains 16 residues. Trimming stripped 3 bases from V and 4 bases from J, with 16 bases between. The CDR3, as DNA: TGTGCCAGCTCACCCCCTGGCCGACAGGAGAAAAACATTCAGTACTTC. It yields the protein CASSPPGRQEKNIQYF. Complete variable domain (other parts from reference TRBV18 and TRBJ2-4): NAGVMQNPRHLVRRRGQEARLRCSPMKGHSHVYWYRQLPEEGLKFMVYLQKENIIDESGMPKERFSAEFPKEGPSILRIQQVVRGDSAAYFCASSPPGRQEKNIQYFGAGTRLSVL.

The V and J genes are TRBV28 and TRBJ1-3; D remains unclear. Deletions cut 5 bases from V and 0 bases from J, with 8 bases between. From germline, CDR1 is MDHEN and CDR2 SYDVKM. This CDR3 is built from 14 residues. CDR3 region: CASSPETSGNTIYF. In DNA, the CDR3 is TGTGCCAGCAGTCCGGAGACCTCTGGAAACACCATATATTTT. Filled out from reference TRBV28 and TRBJ1-3, the complete variable domain reads DVKVTQSSRYLVKRTGEKVFLECVQDMDHENMFWYRQDPGLGLRLIYFSYDVKMKEKGDIPEGYSVSREKKERFSLILESASTNQTSMYLCASSPETSGNTIYFGEGSWLTVV.

CDR3 sequence: CASSLDAGSQPQHF. Written as DNA, the CDR3 is TGCGCCAGCAGCTTGGACGCGGGCTCTCAGCCCCAGCATTTT. This chain uses TRBV5-1 with TRBJ1-5; D is undetermined. The V end lost 0 bases, the J end lost 6 bases, and 10 bases lay between the germline ends. Germline CDR1 is SGHRS and CDR2 is YFSETQ. The CDR3 contains 14 residues. Based on the CDR3 plus reference TRBV5-1 and TRBJ1-5, the full variable domain is KAGVTQTPRYLIKTRGQQVTLSCSPISGHRSVSWYQQTPGQGLQFLFEYFSETQRNKGNFPGRFSGRQFSNSRSEMNVSTLELGDSALYLCASSLDAGSQPQHFGDGTRLSIL.

Comments on this clone: Other DNA sequences from this sample encode an identical CDR3 as well. The V and J genes are TRBV6-2 or TRBV6-3 and TRBJ2-7; 10 bases agree with TRBD2. This CDR3 contains 14 residues. J gave up 4 bases and V 5 bases, and 5 bases lay outside the gene matches. Germline V gene lookup returns CDR1 MNHEY and CDR2 SVGEGT. The DNA for the CDR3 is TGTGCCAGCAGTCGTCTAGCGGGAGCTTACGAGCAGTACTTC. Translation gives CASSRLAGAYEQYF.